A selection of T cell receptor beta chains follows, all from one sample in a study of T-cell reconstitution after alpha-beta-depleted transplantation in children. TCRdb ran MiXCR on the PCR reads and lists one entry per CDR3 protein. The data contain approximately 1,000,000 distinct CDR3 sequences, 25% to 35% of them seen just once; the ten biggest clones take up about 28%. This sample comprised PBMCs, mostly from graft donor cells, obtained 360 days after TCRalphabeta/CD19-depleted stem cell transplant. The source of these receptors is a boy in the first two years of life who had a stem cell transplant for SCID, so the T cells may come from the graft donor. CDR3s include the opening cysteine and the closing phenylalanine or tryptophan. A D gene is named only where the DNA matches it firmly. Some rows mark clone size as missing; the rest say once, few, many or name a class of expanded clone.

j_call cdr3_length clone_size v_call d_call cdr3_nt cdr3_aa
TRBJ2-6 15 . TRBV5-1 TRBD1 TGCGCCAGCAGCTCTAACAGGGGAGGGGCCAACGTCCTGACTTTC CASSSNRGGANVLTF
TRBJ2-5 15 . TRBV2 TRBD1 TGTGCCAGCAGTATCCGACAGGGAATACAAGAGACCCAGTACTTC CASSIRQGIQETQYF
TRBJ2-7 18 . TRBV11-1 . TGTGCCAGCAGCTTAGCGCACATCCGGGACGGGGACTCCTACGAGCAGTACTTC CASSLAHIRDGDSYEQYF
TRBJ2-1 14 . TRBV7-7 TRBD1 TGTGCCAGCAGCTTAGGGACAGGGTCGGGTGAGCAGTTCTTC CASSLGTGSGEQFF
TRBJ1-1 15 . TRBV6-2/TRBV6-3 . TGTGCCAGCAGTTACGCCCGGACGGGGAACACTGAAGCTTTCTTT CASSYARTGNTEAFF
TRBJ2-1 16 . TRBV4-3 TRBD2 TGCGCCAGCAGCCCAGATCCAGGACTAGCGGGGGGAATCACATTCTTC CASSPDPGLAGGITFF
TRBJ2-5 15 . TRBV5-1 TRBD2 TGCGCCAGCAGCGCCGTAGCGGGGGGAGGAGAGACCCAGTACTTC CASSAVAGGGETQYF
TRBJ1-6 15 . TRBV4-1 TRBD1 TGCGCCAGCAGCCGGCTGGGACAGGAGAATTCACCCCTCCACTTT CASSRLGQENSPLHF
TRBJ2-2 15 many TRBV4-1 TRBD1 TGCGCCAGCAGCCAACCGTACAGGGGCGCCGGGGAGCTGTTTTTT CASSQPYRGAGELFF
TRBJ2-3 15 many TRBV7-2 . TGTGCCAGCAGCTTTAGGAGTATATATCCAGATACGCAGTATTTT CASSFRSIYPDTQYF
TRBJ2-1 15 . TRBV2 TRBD1 TGTGCCAGCAGTGCGGACAGGGGGCACGGTAGTGAGCAGTTCTTC CASSADRGHGSEQFF
TRBJ2-7 15 . TRBV27 TRBD1 TGTGCCAGCAGTCGTTGGACAGGCCGTCCTGATGAGCAGTACTTC CASSRWTGRPDEQYF
TRBJ2-3 15 . TRBV5-1 . TGCACCAGCAGCTTGGAAGGGCCCAGCACAGATACGCAGTATTTT CTSSLEGPSTDTQYF
TRBJ2-2 14 few TRBV6-1 TRBD1 TGTGCCAGCGGCCGGGACAGTATCACCGGGGAGCTGTTTTTT CASGRDSITGELFF
TRBJ2-2 15 many TRBV10-3 . TGTGCCATCAGATCAGTCCTGCAGCACCCCGGGGAGCTGTTTTTT CAIRSVLQHPGELFF
TRBJ2-6 15 . TRBV7-8 . TGTGCCAGCAGCTTAAGTCGTACTGGGGCCAACGTCCTGACTTTC CASSLSRTGANVLTF
TRBJ1-5 13 . TRBV4-1 . TGCGCCAGCAGCCAAGGAAAGGTGGGGCCCCAGCATTTT CASSQGKVGPQHF
TRBJ2-1 13 few TRBV4-3 . TGCGCCAGCAGCCCCCGGCTTGAGGGTGAGCAGTTCTTC CASSPRLEGEQFF